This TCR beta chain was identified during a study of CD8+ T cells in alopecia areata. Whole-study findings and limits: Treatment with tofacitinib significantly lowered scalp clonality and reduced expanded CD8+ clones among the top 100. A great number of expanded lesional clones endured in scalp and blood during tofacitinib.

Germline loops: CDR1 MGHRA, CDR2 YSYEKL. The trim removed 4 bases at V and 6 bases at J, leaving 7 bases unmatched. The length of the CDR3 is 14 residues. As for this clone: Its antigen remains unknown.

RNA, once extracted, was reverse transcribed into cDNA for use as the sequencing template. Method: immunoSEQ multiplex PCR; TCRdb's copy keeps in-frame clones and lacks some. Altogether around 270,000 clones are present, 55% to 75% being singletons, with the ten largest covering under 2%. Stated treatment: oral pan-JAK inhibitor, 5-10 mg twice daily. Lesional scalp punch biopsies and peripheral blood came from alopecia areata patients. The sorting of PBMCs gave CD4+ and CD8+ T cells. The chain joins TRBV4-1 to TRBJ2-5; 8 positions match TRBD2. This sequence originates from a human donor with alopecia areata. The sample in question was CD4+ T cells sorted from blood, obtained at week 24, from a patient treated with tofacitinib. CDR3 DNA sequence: TGCGCCAGCAGCCGGCCGGGGGGGCCGAAGACCCAGTACTTC. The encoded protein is CASSRPGGPKTQYF.